These 14 T cell receptor beta chains were all obtained from the same sample, sequenced in a study of blood T cells in healthy people across ages. Combining a sample-barcoded 5' primer with a J-beta primer mix, a second PCR ran for roughly 7 to 12 cycles. A single record per CDR3 protein comes from TCRdb applying MiXCR to the 5' RACE reads. The table lists about 1.7 million distinct CDR3 sequences, roughly 27% of them singletons, with 7.7% in the top ten. Source material: blood. These receptors were obtained from a woman between 25 and 40 years old in good health.

This clonotype has a handful of counts. The chain combines TRBV5-1 with TRBJ1-5, with a possible D match to TRBD1 (6 bases). Trimming shortened V by 5 bases and J by 7 bases, and 16 bases separated the two germline ends. Germline CDR1 is SGHRS and CDR2 is YFSETQ. CDR3 size: 14 residues. The CDR3 DNA sequence: TGCGCCAGCAGTTCGGGGGCCGGTGGACAGCCCCAGCATTTT. It is translated as CASSSGAGGQPQHF.

This clonotype has at least ten counts. The CDR3 loop reads CASSLTGPTLETQYF. CDR3 nucleotide sequence: TGTGCCAGCAGCTTGACCGGCCCAACGCTGGAGACCCAGTACTTC. The chain couples TRBV7-2 to TRBJ2-5; D call uncertain. V dropped 3 bases and J dropped 5 bases, with 16 bases sitting between them. Germline V gene sequence: CDR1 SGHTA, CDR2 FQGNSA. The CDR3 sequence is 15 residues long.

This chain connects TRBV5-1 to TRBJ1-1, with a possible D match to TRBD1 (5 bases). Trimming removed 4 bases at V and 0 bases at J, with 16 bases between. The germline gives CDR1 SGHRS, CDR2 YFSETQ. This CDR3 is built from 16 residues. CDR3 in amino acids: CASSLGNGQMNTEAFF. The CDR3 bases are TGCGCCAGCAGCCTCGGGAACGGACAAATGAACACTGAAGCTTTCTTT.

The chain joins TRBV12-3 or TRBV12-4 to TRBJ2-1, with D perhaps assigned TRBD1 or TRBD2 (6 bases each). With 7 bases removed from V and 9 bases from J, the gap between germline ends came to 19 bases. The CDR3 contains 14 residues. CDR3 region: CASNLRGALGEQFF. CDR3 DNA: TGTGCCAGCAACCTTAGGGGGGCCCTGGGTGAGCAGTTCTTC.

This clonotype was seen only a few times. The J gene is TRBJ2-5, the V gene TRBV7-9; D is unclear. This CDR3 comprises 15 residues. The V end was cut by 4 bases, the J end by 0 bases, with 12 bases between. Germline V lookup: CDR1 SEHNR, CDR2 FQNEAQ (reference sequence). The CDR3 sequence is CASSSLSGNQETQYF. The CDR3 coding sequence is TGTGCCAGCAGCTCACTATCGGGCAACCAAGAGACCCAGTACTTC.

The chain combines TRBV4-1 with TRBJ1-2, with D possibly matching TRBD1 (5 bases). Germline assignment: CDR1 MGHRA and CDR2 YSYEKL. This CDR3 has 17 residues. V gave up 0 bases and J gave up 2 bases, with 16 bases separating them. DNA for the CDR3: TGCGCCAGCAGCCAAGATGGGGTCCCGGGGGAGAACTATGGCTACACCTTC. Its translation is CASSQDGVPGENYGYTF.

The chain combines TRBV4-1 with TRBJ2-1, with 9 bases fitting TRBD2. The germline CDR1 and CDR2 sequences are MGHRA and YSYEKL. The CDR3 runs to 16 residues. V trimming: 4 bases; J trimming: 6 bases; junction bases outside the gene matches: 10. This CDR3 reads CASSPPLAGSPNEQFF. Written as DNA, the CDR3 is TGCGCCAGCAGCCCCCCCCTAGCGGGGTCCCCCAATGAGCAGTTCTTC.

This clonotype was seen at least ten times. The rearrangement joins TRBV20-1 to TRBJ2-5; TRBD1 agrees at 8 bases. The CDR3 spans 14 residues. CDR1 and CDR2 (germline): DFQATT, SNEGSKA (reference sequence). The J segment lost 6 bases and the V segment lost 5 bases, leaving 11 bases of the junction unmatched. CDR3: CSASGQGARKTQYF. The CDR3, as DNA: TGCAGTGCTTCGGGGCAGGGGGCGCGGAAGACCCAGTACTTC.

This clonotype came up many times. The gene calls are TRBV5-1 and TRBJ2-7, with 7 bases identical to TRBD1. CDR1 and CDR2 from the germline V gene are SGHRS and YFSETQ. V lost 0 bases and J lost 1; bases outside the gene matches: 4. The CDR3 covers 15 residues. The CDR3 sequence is CASSLEGGQSYEQYF. The CDR3 region has the DNA TGCGCCAGCAGCTTGGAAGGGGGACAGTCCTACGAGCAGTACTTC.

The chain uses TRBV5-1 and TRBJ2-6; perhaps TRBD2 as D (6 bases). V lost 1 base, J lost 3 bases, and 17 bases lay in between. This CDR3 has 18 residues. Germline V gene data show CDR1 as SGHRS and CDR2 as YFSETQ. CDR3 bases: TGCGCCAGCAGCTTGCTCCCCCGGAGGGCCCATGGGGCCAACGTCCTGACTTTC. Translating gives CASSLLPRRAHGANVLTF. The full variable domain, completed using reference TRBV5-1 and TRBJ2-6, is KAGVTQTPRYLIKTRGQQVTLSCSPISGHRSVSWYQQTPGQGLQFLFEYFSETQRNKGNFPGRFSGRQFSNSRSEMNVSTLELGDSALYLCASSLLPRRAHGANVLTFGAGSRLTVL.

For this clonotype: An end of the junction does not agree with germline; a read error may underlie this. The chain uses TRBV5-1 and TRBJ2-3; 8 nucleotides agree with TRBD2. The V gene's germline CDR1 is SGHRS and CDR2 YFSETQ. The CDR3 contains 16 residues. This chain's CDR3 is CAGSLDCGGRTDTQYF. DNA of the CDR3: TGCGCCGGCAGCTTGGATTGCGGGGGGCGCACAGATACGCAGTATTTT.

In this sample, this clonotype turned up a few times. The chain employs TRBV30 and TRBJ2-7; TRBD1 is a possible D gene (6 bases). The CDR3 contains 13 residues. V was cut by 6 bases and J by 2 bases, with 14 bases left in between. Germline CDR1 reads GTSNPN; CDR2 reads SVGIG (reference sequence). The DNA of the CDR3 is TGTGCCTGTGACAGGCCATTCCCCTACGAGCAGTACTTC. Protein product: CACDRPFPYEQYF. Variable domain in full (rest from reference TRBV30 and TRBJ2-7): SQTIHQWPATLVQPVGSPLSLECTVEGTSNPNLYWYRQAAGRGLQLLFYSVGIGQISSEVPQNLSASRPQDRQFILSSKKLLLSDSGFYLCACDRPFPYEQYFGPGTRLTVT.

This clonotype has a count of ten or more. The rearrangement joins TRBV14 to TRBJ2-7; D is possibly TRBD1 (5 bases). The germline V gene has CDR1 SGHDN and CDR2 FVKESK. The CDR3 has 14 residues. V was shortened by 1 base and J by 4 bases, with 11 bases between the two germline ends. The CDR3 region is CASSQGKGVYEQYF. Written as DNA, the CDR3 is TGTGCCAGCAGCCAAGGTAAAGGGGTGTACGAGCAGTACTTC.

This clonotype was recorded a few times. This chain joins TRBV5-1 and TRBJ2-7, with TRBD2 identical over 11 bases. Unmatched junction bases numbered 8, after V lost 6 bases and J lost 3 bases. Germline V gene lookup returns CDR1 SGHRS and CDR2 YFSETQ. The CDR3 is 15 residues long. This chain's CDR3 is CASTISGGEIYEQYF. The CDR3 DNA reads as TGCGCCAGCACCATTAGCGGGGGGGAAATCTACGAGCAGTACTTC.